The T cell receptor (beta chain) described here comes from a study of shared clonotypes between healthy human individuals. Regarding the study as a whole: How much donors shared clonotypes was expected to be affected by sequencing depth. Some clonotypes were shared by all four sorted-subset donors, while others were not shared. The non-shared ones had lower generation probabilities than the shared ones.

On this clone itself: Its antigen is currently unknown.

Original handling: As immunoSEQ supplied junction-only sequences (without quality scores), filtering differed. Profiled with immunoSEQ multiplex PCR; TCRdb holds only in-frame clones, not every one. V and J calls plus clone size are reproduced from that table; the DNA served to infer D and trimming. In the table there are a few million clones, 80% to 95% of which are singletons. The CDR3 is made up of 17 amino acids. Per germline, CDR1 LGHNA and CDR2 YNFKEQ. V was cut by 4 bases and J by 3 bases, with 20 bases left in between. The specimen was naive CD4+ T cells from PBMCs. Subset defined: CD45RA+ positively selected. The TCR sequence derives from a man aged 18 to 35 in good health. Some clones in this sample may be carry-over from other donors' samples. The chain employs TRBV4-2 and TRBJ2-3; a weak D match, TRBD2 (6 bases). The CDR3 protein is CASSRNSGEEDTDTQYF. CDR3 sequence (DNA): TGTGCCAGCAGCCGAAACTCGGGAGAGGAAGATACAGATACGCAGTATTTT.